Each of the 22 T cell receptor beta chains below was sequenced from the same sample in a study of CD8 T cells in Susac syndrome. Reverse transcription used about 0.45 to 1 ug RNA and random hexamers. MiXCR, run by TCRdb on the immunoSEQ multiplex PCR reads, gives a single entry per CDR3 protein. This sample yields around 120,000 distinct CDR3 sequences, of which roughly 94% are seen a single time; around 0.12% belongs to the top ten. Input material: CD4+ T cells from PBMCs. These receptors were taken from a human donor with multiple sclerosis.

This clonotype was observed once. V is TRBV4-1 and J is TRBJ1-5; D is uncertain. This CDR3 region has 15 residues. In germline, CDR1 is MGHRA, CDR2 YSYEKL. The V end was cut by 0 bases, the J end by 3 bases, with 9 bases between. CDR3 coding DNA: TGCGCCAGCAGCCAAGATGGTGGCCACAATCAGCCCCAGCATTTT. Protein: CASSQDGGHNQPQHF.

The chain has TRBV25-1 and TRBJ1-2, with a tentative D call TRBD1 (5 bases). Germline V gene data show CDR1 as MGHDK and CDR2 as SYGVNS. V dropped 5 bases and J dropped 3 bases, with 13 bases sitting between them. The CDR3 runs 14 residues. CDR3 nucleotides: TGTGCCAGCAGTCCGGCGGGGACCTACTATGGCTACACCTTC. Encoded protein: CASSPAGTYYGYTF.

This clonotype occurred once. The CDR3 spells CSAREGLETQYF. DNA for the CDR3: TGCAGTGCTAGAGAGGGTCTGGAGACCCAGTACTTC. The J gene is TRBJ2-5, the V gene TRBV20-1; D gene unclear. Per the germline V gene, CDR1 is DFQATT and CDR2 is SNEGSKA (reference sequence). V shed 0 bases and J shed 5 bases, with 7 bases lying between them. This CDR3 contains 12 residues.

The chain combines TRBV2 with TRBJ2-5; D is perhaps TRBD1 or TRBD2 (7 bases each). This CDR3 has 16 residues. The germline CDR1 and CDR2 sequences are SNHLY and FYNNEI. V was trimmed by 2 bases and J by 8 bases, leaving 21 bases between them. The CDR3 nucleotides are TGTGCCAGCAGTGAAAGCAGGGGGGGGCTTAAGCGAACCCAGTACTTC. Translation gives CASSESRGGLKRTQYF.

The chain carries TRBV30 and TRBJ2-3, with 11 bases identical to TRBD2. Germline loops: CDR1 GTSNPN, CDR2 SVGIG (reference sequence). This CDR3 is 15 amino acids long. The V segment lost 8 bases and the J segment 4 bases; nucleotides outside the gene matches: 11. CDR3 nucleotide sequence: TGTGCCCTCGATAGCGGGAGGGCCGGGGCAGATACGCAGTATTTT. Translating gives CALDSGRAGADTQYF.

The chain combines TRBV5-6 with TRBJ1-1; the D is unclear. Trimming took off 4 bases at V and 2 bases at J, with 9 bases between the two ends. This CDR3 contains 13 residues. Germline V gene data show CDR1 as SGHDT and CDR2 as YYEEEE. As DNA, the CDR3 is TGTGCCAGCAGCCTTCGGTTCAACACTGAAGCTTTCTTT. It translates to CASSLRFNTEAFF.

This clonotype was picked up one time. Germline and junction disagree at one end, which may indicate a read error. The chain carries TRBV2 and TRBJ1-2; TRBD1 is a possible D gene (5 bases). This CDR3 contains 12 residues. CDR1 and CDR2 (germline): SNHLY, FYNNEI. The CDR3 is CASSEAGLGRGF. The CDR3, as DNA: TGTGCCAGCAGTGAAGCGGGCCTGGGGAGGGGCTTC. Full variable domain (outside the CDR3, taken from reference TRBV2 and TRBJ1-2): EPEVTQTPSHQVTQMGQEVILRCVPISNHLYFYWYRQILGQKVEFLVSFYNNEISEKSEIFDDQFSVERPDGSNFTLKIRSTKLEDSAMYFCASSEAGLGRGFGSGTRLTVV.

The chain combines TRBV20-1 with TRBJ2-5; D is unclear. The length of the CDR3 is 11 residues. Germline V gene lookup returns CDR1 DFQATT and CDR2 SNEGSKA (reference sequence). The V gene lost 6 bases and the J gene lost 4 bases, with 9 bases spanning the gap. The CDR3 here is CSARRTETQYF. In nucleotides, the CDR3 is TGCAGTGCCCGAAGGACAGAGACCCAGTACTTC.

The chain carries TRBV11-1 and TRBJ2-7, with a tentative D call TRBD2 (5 bases). V was cut by 5 bases and J by 3 bases, with 14 bases left in between. This CDR3 is built from 14 residues. Germline CDR1 is SGHAT and CDR2 is FQDESV (reference sequence). CDR3 sequence reads: CASSPRGGNYEQYF. The CDR3 coding sequence is TGTGCCAGCAGCCCCCGGGGTGGCAACTACGAGCAGTACTTC.

V and J are TRBV2 and TRBJ2-7; the D gene is possibly TRBD1 (5 bases). Germline loops: CDR1 SNHLY, CDR2 FYNNEI. The CDR3 is 12 residues long. V lost 11 bases to trimming and J lost 5 bases, with 16 bases between them. CDR3 nucleotide sequence: TGTGCCTGCGCTAGGGGTCCCAACGAGCAGTACTTC. Protein sequence: CACARGPNEQYF.

The sample holds one count of this clonotype. This chain joins TRBV30 and TRBJ1-1; a possible D gene is TRBD1 (6 bases). CDR1 and CDR2 from the germline V gene are GTSNPN and SVGIG (reference sequence). Trimming pared 8 bases from V and 8 bases from J, leaving 21 bases between. This CDR3 has 13 residues. In DNA, the CDR3 is TGTGCCGCCAACCGAGCGGGGGGCACCGAAGCTTTCTTT. It encodes CAANRAGGTEAFF.

This sequence joins TRBV12-3 or TRBV12-4 and TRBJ1-2, with 12 positions matching TRBD1. This CDR3 is built from 17 residues. J was trimmed by 5 bases and V by 5 bases; bases with no gene match: 12. CDR3 sequence (DNA): TGTGCCAGCAGTCCAACGTCCGGGACAGGGGGCTGGTATGGCTACACCTTC. Residues: CASSPTSGTGGWYGYTF.

The sample holds a few counts of this clonotype. V is TRBV18 and J is TRBJ1-2, with D possibly matching TRBD1 (5 bases). The CDR3 sequence is 13 residues long. Trimming took 6 bases from V and 2 from J, leaving 10 bases between them. CDR1 and CDR2 (germline): KGHSH, LQKENI. CDR3 in amino acids: CASSPDRNYGYTF. CDR3 nucleotide sequence: TGTGCCAGCTCGCCTGACAGAAACTATGGCTACACCTTC.

There are a few counts of this clonotype. The chain couples TRBV5-6 to TRBJ1-2; the match to TRBD1 covers 8 bases. Germline V gives CDR1 SGHDT, CDR2 YYEEEE. The ends lost 3 bases at V and 3 bases at J; junction bases unmatched: 4. The CDR3 runs to 14 residues. The CDR3 coding sequence is TGTGCCAGCAGCTCTGGACAGGGCGACTATGGCTACACCTTC. This gives the protein CASSSGQGDYGYTF. The variable domain in full, completed from reference TRBV5-6 and TRBJ1-2, reads DAGVTQSPTHLIKTRGQQVTLRCSPKSGHDTVSWYQQALGQGPQFIFQYYEEEERQRGNFPDRFSGHQFPNYSSELNVNALLLGDSALYLCASSSGQGDYGYTFGSGTRLTVV.

The rearrangement joins TRBV7-9 to TRBJ2-3; the D gene could be TRBD1 or TRBD2 (5 bases each). CDR1 is SEHNR and CDR2 is FQNEAQ in the germline V gene (reference sequence). Trimming pared 1 base from V and 1 base from J, leaving 15 bases between. This CDR3 comprises 17 residues. CDR3 in amino acids: CASSLVSGARGTDTQYF. The CDR3 nucleotides read TGTGCCAGCAGCTTAGTATCCGGGGCCCGGGGCACAGATACGCAGTATTTT.

The J gene is TRBJ1-2, the V gene TRBV19, with 7 bases identical to TRBD1. Trimming cost V 4 bases and J 0 bases; bases outside gene matches: 5. The CDR3 has 15 residues. Germline loops: CDR1 LNHDA, CDR2 SQIVND (reference sequence). In DNA, the CDR3 is TGTGCCAGTAGTACCGGGACAGAAGCTAACTATGGCTACACCTTC. Translating gives CASSTGTEANYGYTF. The full variable domain, with the rest looked up from reference TRBV19 and TRBJ1-2, is DGGITQSPKYLFRKEGQNVTLSCEQNLNHDAMYWYRQDPGQGLRLIYYSQIVNDFQKGDIAEGYSVSREKKESFPLTVTSAQKNPTAFYLCASSTGTEANYGYTFGSGTRLTVV.

The chain recombines TRBV11-2 with TRBJ2-2, with D possibly matching TRBD2 (5 bases). The CDR3 loop spans 13 amino acids. Germline CDR1 is SGHAT and CDR2 is FQNNGV. Between the trimmed V and J ends, which lost 5 bases and 9 bases, there was a span of 13 bases. DNA of the CDR3: TGTGCCAGCAGCCCCTCTCGGGATTGGGAGCTGTTTTTT. Protein product: CASSPSRDWELFF.

This chain connects TRBV30 to TRBJ2-1, with TRBD1 matching over 9 bases. This CDR3 has 13 residues. CDR1 and CDR2 from the germline V gene are GTSNPN and SVGIG (reference sequence). Trimming at V came to 5 bases and at J to 3 bases, leaving 2 bases not matched to a gene. CDR3 DNA sequence: TGTGCCTGGGGGACAGGGAACTACAATGAGCAGTTCTTC. Protein product: CAWGTGNYNEQFF.

The chain combines TRBV7-9 with TRBJ1-2; D remains unclear. The CDR3 is 14 amino acids. The V gene's germline CDR1 is SEHNR and CDR2 FQNEAQ (reference sequence). Trimming stripped 1 base from V and 5 bases from J, with 11 bases between. The CDR3 region is CASSLGSASYGYTF. As DNA, the CDR3 is TGTGCCAGCAGCTTAGGGTCAGCTAGTTATGGCTACACCTTC.

The V gene is TRBV27, the J gene TRBJ1-2, with TRBD1 matching 9 bases. Trimming cost V 5 bases and J 9 bases; bases outside gene matches: 10. From germline, CDR1 is MNHEY and CDR2 SMNVEV (reference sequence). This CDR3 region has 14 residues. The CDR3 is CASSEGQGVGSYTF. CDR3 DNA: TGTGCCAGCAGTGAGGGACAGGGTGTAGGGAGCTACACCTTC.

The rearrangement joins TRBV20-1 to TRBJ1-2; TRBD1 is a possible D gene (5 bases). The V gene lost 5 bases and the J gene lost 9 bases, with 10 bases spanning the gap. The germline V gene encodes CDR1 DFQATT and CDR2 SNEGSKA (reference sequence). The CDR3 has 10 residues. The CDR3 is CSADSRSYTF. CDR3 sequence (DNA): TGCAGTGCTGACAGTAGAAGCTACACCTTC.

The V call is TRBV9, the J call TRBJ2-1; 7 bases line up with TRBD2. The length of the CDR3 is 15 residues. Germline V gene data show CDR1 as SGDLS and CDR2 as YYNGEE. V dropped 0 bases and J dropped 5; count of bases not matched to a gene: 5. The CDR3 region is CASSVDPAGHNEQFF. CDR3 in DNA: TGTGCCAGCAGCGTAGACCCAGCGGGGCACAATGAGCAGTTCTTC.